The 14 T cell receptor beta chains in this list originate from one sample, sequenced in a study of blood T cell repertoires in COVID-19. Clones were sequenced by immunoSEQ multiplex PCR, and TCRdb holds only the in-frame ones, with some missing. Of about 150,000 clones in the sample, 65% to 85% were seen once. Sequencing was performed on peripheral blood. These receptors originate from a woman older than 75 with acute or convalescent COVID-19.

This clone was seen only once. The genes are TRBV2 and TRBJ2-1; 7 bases match TRBD2. The ends lost 8 bases at V and 5 bases at J; junction bases unmatched: 9. Germline CDR1 reads SNHLY; CDR2 reads FYNNEI. The CDR3 totals 14 residues. In DNA, the CDR3 is TGTGCCAGCTCCCGGGACTATAAAGACAATGAGCAGTTCTTC. Protein sequence: CASSRDYKDNEQFF.

The chain employs TRBV3-1 (or the pseudogene TRBV3-2) and TRBJ2-7; perhaps TRBD1 as D (6 bases). Germline CDR1 LGHDT, CDR2 YNNKEL (reference sequence). V lost 1 base and J lost 0, with 10 bases in between. The CDR3 extends over 15 amino acids. The CDR3: CASSQAGASSYEQYF. The CDR3 DNA sequence: TGTGCCAGCAGCCAAGCAGGGGCCAGCTCCTACGAGCAGTACTTC.

Details on this clone: This same CDR3 is encoded by further DNA sequences in the sample. The V gene is TRBV7-9, the J gene TRBJ1-5; D perhaps matches TRBD1 (6 bases). This CDR3 spans 14 amino acids. Germline V gene sequence: CDR1 SEHNR, CDR2 FQNEAQ (reference sequence). Between the trimmed V and J ends, which lost 5 bases and 3 bases, there was a span of 11 bases. The chain's CDR3 is CASSQDSFNQPQHF. DNA for the CDR3: TGTGCCAGCAGCCAGGACAGTTTCAATCAGCCCCAGCATTTT.

V is TRBV30 and J is TRBJ2-7, with 10 bases aligning to TRBD1. The CDR3 spans 15 residues. In germline, CDR1 is GTSNPN, CDR2 SVGIG (reference sequence). Germline trimming cut 3 bases from V and 3 bases from J; bases unmatched to any gene: 8. CDR3 region: CAWSSPRTGGYEQYF. The CDR3 DNA follows: TGTGCCTGGAGCTCTCCTAGGACAGGGGGCTACGAGCAGTACTTC.

This chain links TRBV10-3 with TRBJ1-4, with 10 bases that match TRBD1. V lost 3 bases to trimming and J lost 7 bases; unmatched junction nucleotides: 11. The CDR3 spans 17 residues. Looked up from germline, CDR1 is ENHRY and CDR2 is SYGVKD. Here the CDR3 DNA reads TGTGCCATCAGTGACGGGACAGGGGTCGCTGCTAGTGAAAAACTGTTTTTT. Protein: CAISDGTGVAASEKLFF.

CDR3 protein: CASSLGRAAFF. The CDR3 DNA is TGTGCCAGCAGTTTGGGCAGGGCCGCTTTCTTT. The rearrangement uses TRBV12-3 or TRBV12-4 and TRBJ1-1; D might be TRBD1 (5 bases). V was trimmed by 3 bases and J by 11 bases, leaving 10 bases between them. CDR3 length: 11 amino acids.

The chain is built from TRBV10-3 and TRBJ2-7; the match to TRBD1 covers 11 bases. The CDR3 loop spans 14 amino acids. The V segment lost 5 bases and the J segment 3 bases; nucleotides outside the gene matches: 3. Germline V gene lookup returns CDR1 ENHRY and CDR2 SYGVKD. In nucleotides, the CDR3 is TGTGCCATCAGTCCGGACAGGGGGCTCTACGAGCAGTACTTC. Translating gives CAISPDRGLYEQYF.

This clone was seen only once. The V call is TRBV2, the J call TRBJ2-7; TRBD2 matches at 10 bases. The CDR3 contains 14 residues. V was pared by 4 bases and J by 6 bases, with 6 bases of the junction left unmatched. Germline V lookup: CDR1 SNHLY, CDR2 FYNNEI. The CDR3 protein is CASSVGAGGLEQYF. CDR3 coding DNA: TGTGCCAGCAGTGTAGGAGCGGGGGGGCTCGAGCAGTACTTC.

CDR3 bases: TGTGCCAGCAGTATGGAGGGGAGCACAGATACGCAGTATTTT. This gives the protein CASSMEGSTDTQYF. The gene calls are TRBV25-1 and TRBJ2-3; the D gene is possibly TRBD2 (6 bases). CDR3 size: 14 residues. The V gene's germline CDR1 is MGHDK and CDR2 SYGVNS. Trimming removed 5 bases from V and 0 bases from J, with 9 bases in between.

This clone came up a few times. The chain uses TRBV5-1 and TRBJ2-4; D is undetermined. V was trimmed by 4 bases and J by 12 bases, leaving 17 bases between them. This CDR3 has 13 residues. Germline CDR1 reads SGHRS; CDR2 reads YFSETQ. This chain's CDR3 is CASSLGLDGPQYF. CDR3 nucleotides: TGCGCCAGCAGCCTTGGATTGGATGGGCCTCAGTACTTC.

The chain links TRBV7-9 to TRBJ2-1; D gene unclear. The CDR3 covers 14 residues. Trimming pared 5 bases from V and 7 bases from J, leaving 15 bases between. The germline V gene encodes CDR1 SEHNR and CDR2 FQNEAQ (reference sequence). The CDR3 nucleotides are TGTGCCAGCAGCGACCCGAGACATCAAAATGAGCAGTTCTTC. Its protein product is CASSDPRHQNEQFF. Supplemented by reference TRBV7-9 and TRBJ2-1, the full variable domain reads DTGVSQNPRHKITKRGQNVTFRCDPISEHNRLYWYRQTLGQGPEFLTYFQNEAQLEKSRLLSDRFSAERPKGSFSTLEIQRTEQGDSAMYLCASSDPRHQNEQFFGPGTRLTVL.

This sequence joins TRBV4-2 and TRBJ1-1, with TRBD1 matching 10 bases. From germline, CDR1 is LGHNA and CDR2 YNFKEQ. V shed 2 bases and J 1 base; nucleotides not matched to a gene: 4. The CDR3 is 16 residues long. The CDR3 DNA reads TGTGCCAGCAGCCAACCTGGGACAGGGGAGAACACTGAAGCTTTCTTT. Translated: CASSQPGTGENTEAFF.

The J gene is TRBJ1-1, the V gene TRBV18; 9 positions agree with TRBD1. Trimming at V came to 5 bases and at J to 6 bases, leaving 7 bases not matched to a gene. This CDR3 is 14 amino acids long. Germline lookup yields CDR1 KGHSH and CDR2 LQKENI. Here the CDR3 DNA reads TGTGCCAGCTCAATGGACAGGGGAGGCGCTGAAGCTTTCTTT. Translating it yields CASSMDRGGAEAFF.

This chain connects TRBV7-2 to TRBJ1-2; TRBD1 aligns across 10 bases. The CDR3 is made up of 13 amino acids. CDR1 SGHTA and CDR2 FQGNSA come from the germline V gene. V gave up 5 bases and J gave up 6 bases; unmatched junction bases: 3. The CDR3 DNA sequence: TGTGCCAGCAGCCCGGACAGGGGGGATGGCTACACCTTC. Translating it yields CASSPDRGDGYTF.